This T cell receptor beta chain derives from a study of control samples from healthy donors and cancer patients. Produced via immunoSEQ multiplex PCR; TCRdb's table is partial and in-frame only. The data show about 60,000 clones, more than 90% seen once. J was trimmed by 5 bases and V by 6 bases; bases with no gene match: 10. The CDR3 covers 14 residues. The germline gives CDR1 SGHRS, CDR2 YFSETQ. This receptor was obtained from a man between 40 and 49 years old with colorectal cancer. The sequencing input was PBMCs. This chain joins TRBV5-1 and TRBJ2-5; TRBD2 aligns across 7 bases. CDR3 bases: TGCGCCAGCAAACGGGGGGAGCGAACCGAGACCCAGTACTTC. Its protein product is CASKRGERTETQYF. Combining the CDR3 with reference TRBV5-1 and TRBJ2-5 gives the whole variable domain KAGVTQTPRYLIKTRGQQVTLSCSPISGHRSVSWYQQTPGQGLQFLFEYFSETQRNKGNFPGRFSGRQFSNSRSEMNVSTLELGDSALYLCASKRGERTETQYFGPGTRLLVL.